This T cell receptor beta chain derives from a study of T cells in Graves' hyperthyroidism and ophthalmopathy. This clonotype was seen at least ten times. RNA transcripts were the template for amplifying TCR beta CDR3 regions. A set of HTBI primers served as the primers for a first-round RT-PCR of the TCR CDR3. TCRdb processed the multiplex PCR reads anew with MiXCR; each CDR3 protein has one entry. The data hold 330,000 or so distinct CDR3 sequences, with less than 20% observed a single time. Over 9 ml of fresh peripheral blood supplied the PBMCs. The CDR3 sequence is 15 residues long. Trimming shortened V by 0 bases and J by 1 base, and 9 bases separated the two germline ends. Per the germline V gene, CDR1 is SQVTM and CDR2 is ANQGSEA.

This sequence originates from a woman aged 40 to 55 with Graves' ophthalmopathy. What was sequenced was blood. The chain recombines TRBV29-1 with TRBJ2-2; D gene unclear. Here the CDR3 reads CSVEDGAKNTGELFF. In DNA, the CDR3 is TGCAGCGTTGAAGATGGCGCTAAGAACACCGGGGAGCTGTTTTTT.